These 9 T cell receptor beta chains originate from one sample sequenced in a study of T cell repertoires in cytomegalovirus infection. TCRdb re-analysed the reads in MiXCR, keeping a single row per CDR3 protein. The sample yields some 480,000 distinct CDR3 sequences, 30% to 35% seen once. The antigens for these receptors are not known. The sample here was cultured PBMCs, taken from culture after CMV antigen stimulation. These receptors were obtained from a human donor in good health (CMV status not recorded). Some clones in this sample may be carry-over from other donors' samples.

This chain links TRBV27 with TRBJ1-5, with no clear D. The CDR3 runs to 18 residues. Trimming left V 0 bases short and J 3 bases short, with 18 bases between. Germline CDR1 MNHEY, CDR2 SMNVEV (reference sequence). In DNA, the CDR3 is TGTGCCAGCAGTTTATCGGCCCTGGGAGGGTTTGTCAATCAGCCCCAGCATTTT. Translation gives CASSLSALGGFVNQPQHF.

The chain uses TRBV23-1 and TRBJ2-2, with TRBD1 matching over 9 bases. TRBV23-1 falls under the ORF class, with uncertain function. With V trimmed by 2 bases and J by 8 bases, 9 bases remained unmatched. The CDR3 has 16 amino acids. The CDR3 coding sequence is TGCGCCAGCAGTCAACCGGGACAGGGTGCCAGAGGGGAGCTGTTTTTT. The encoded protein is CASSQPGQGARGELFF.

This clonotype was seen only a few times. The chain couples TRBV6-2 or TRBV6-3 to TRBJ2-7; D is undetermined. The CDR3 has 13 residues. Trimming removed 2 bases from V and 0 bases from J, with 5 bases in between. From germline, CDR1 is MNHEY and CDR2 SVGEGT. The CDR3 DNA reads as TGTGCCAGCAGTTACGTCAACTCCTACGAGCAGTACTTC. Its translation is CASSYVNSYEQYF.

This clonotype was seen only a few times. The chain recombines TRBV12-3 or TRBV12-4 with TRBJ2-2; D is possibly TRBD2 (6 bases). The CDR3 runs to 16 residues. V lost 5 bases and J lost 2, with 15 bases in between. The CDR3 coding sequence is TGTGCCAGCAGTCTGTGGGACTTTCATAACACCGGGGAGCTGTTTTTT. It specifies CASSLWDFHNTGELFF.

The chain employs TRBV28 and TRBJ2-2; D may be TRBD1 (5 bases). This CDR3 contains 12 residues. The V end was cut by 7 bases, the J end by 6 bases, with 9 bases between. Germline CDR1 is MDHEN and CDR2 is SYDVKM. The CDR3 sequence is CASNLGAGELFF. The CDR3 DNA follows: TGTGCCAGCAATCTAGGGGCCGGGGAGCTGTTTTTT.

This clonotype appeared many times. The chain joins TRBV20-1 to TRBJ1-6, with a weak D call TRBD1 (5 bases). With 3 bases removed from V and 7 bases from J, the gap between germline ends came to 10 bases. Per the germline V gene, CDR1 is DFQATT and CDR2 is SNEGSKA (reference sequence). There are 13 residues in the CDR3. The CDR3 bases are TGCAGTGCTAGGAAAGGGACCAATTCACCCCTCCACTTT. Encoded protein: CSARKGTNSPLHF.

This sequence joins TRBV6-5 and TRBJ2-5, with 9 bases that match TRBD2. CDR3 length: 17 amino acids. V dropped 5 bases and J dropped 1; count of bases not matched to a gene: 11. CDR1 is MNHEY, CDR2 SVGAGI, per germline. CDR3 residues: CASSRKVAGVFQETQYF. CDR3 in DNA: TGTGCCAGCAGTCGCAAGGTAGCGGGAGTTTTCCAAGAGACCCAGTACTTC.

Ten or more counts support this clonotype. V gene TRBV7-2 combines with J gene TRBJ2-2; D is ambiguous. The length of the CDR3 is 15 residues. The ends were cut back, 4 bases at V and 0 bases at J, with 9 bases in the middle. The germline CDR1 and CDR2 sequences are SGHTA and FQGNSA. The CDR3: CASSSGQTNTGELFF. The CDR3 nucleotides read TGTGCCAGCAGCTCCGGGCAGACGAACACCGGGGAGCTGTTTTTT.

The J gene is TRBJ1-4, the V gene TRBV4-3, with D possibly being TRBD1 (6 bases). The CDR3 covers 16 residues. The ends were cut back, 3 bases at V and 8 bases at J, with 19 bases in the middle. Germline CDR1 LGHNA, CDR2 YSLEER. As DNA, the CDR3 is TGCGCCAGCAGCCACAGGCTACAGGGTGCCGGGGAAAAACTGTTTTTT. Amino acid sequence: CASSHRLQGAGEKLFF.